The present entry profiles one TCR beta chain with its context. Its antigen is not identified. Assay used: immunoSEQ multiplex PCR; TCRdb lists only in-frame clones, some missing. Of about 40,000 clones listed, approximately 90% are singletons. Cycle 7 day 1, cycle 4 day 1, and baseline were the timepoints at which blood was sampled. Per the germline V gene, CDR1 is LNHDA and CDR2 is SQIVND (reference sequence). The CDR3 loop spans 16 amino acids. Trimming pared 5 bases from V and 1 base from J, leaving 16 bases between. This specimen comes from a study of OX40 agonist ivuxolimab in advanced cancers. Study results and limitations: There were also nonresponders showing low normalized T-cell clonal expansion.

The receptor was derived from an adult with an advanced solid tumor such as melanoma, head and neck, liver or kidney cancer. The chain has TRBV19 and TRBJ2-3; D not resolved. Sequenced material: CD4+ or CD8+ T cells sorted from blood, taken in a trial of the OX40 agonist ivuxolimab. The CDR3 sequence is CASSVPISRGTDTQYF. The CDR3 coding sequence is TGTGCCAGTAGTGTCCCCATCTCTCGTGGCACAGATACGCAGTATTTT.